The 12 T cell receptor beta chains given below trace back to one sample, sequenced in a study of post-analysis software for immune sequencing data. Study-level results: Patients carried roughly 5 TRBV segments more frequently than controls did, and TRBV5-6, TRBV5-1 and TRBV20-1 were among them.

Unique molecular identifiers tagged the TCR beta cDNA libraries. TCRdb fed the PCR reads into MiXCR, producing one record per CDR3 protein. In the table there are 170,000 or so distinct CDR3 sequences, 30% of which are singletons. Their antigens are not known. The sample consisted of blood. The origin of the receptors is a girl aged 5-17 years with multiple sclerosis.

The chain has TRBV19 and TRBJ2-4; tentatively, D is TRBD1 or TRBD2 (6 bases each). CDR1 LNHDA and CDR2 SQIVND come from the germline V gene (reference sequence). Between the trimmed V and J ends, which lost 5 bases and 0 bases, there was a span of 11 bases. The CDR3 covers 15 residues. CDR3 loop: CASSLPGAAKNIQYF. The CDR3 DNA sequence: TGTGCCAGTAGTCTCCCGGGGGCAGCCAAAAACATTCAGTACTTC.

Of note for this clonotype: It may be a read error: a sequence one base away is much more abundant. The genes are TRBV6-5 and TRBJ2-1; 8 bases agree with TRBD2. With the DNA end fitting TRBJ2-7 better, the J assignment may be wrong. The CDR3 length is 14 residues. Germline V gene sequence: CDR1 MNHEY, CDR2 SVGAGI. CDR3 in amino acids: CASRAGGSANEQYF. In DNA, the CDR3 is TGTGCCAGCCGGGCGGGAGGTTCTGCCAATGAGCAGTACTTC.

The chain links TRBV7-3 to TRBJ2-1; 7 bases are shared with TRBD1. V was clipped by 2 bases and J by 1 base; unmatched bases: 5. Per the germline V gene, CDR1 is SGHTA and CDR2 is FQGTGA. CDR3 size: 16 residues. CDR3 bases: TGTGCCAGCAGCTTACATGCAGGGGGATCCTACAATGAGCAGTTCTTC. Its protein product is CASSLHAGGSYNEQFF.

This clonotype was observed a few times. The chain combines TRBV4-1 with TRBJ2-3, with 8 bases aligning to TRBD2. With V trimmed by 8 bases and J by 6 bases, 4 bases remained unmatched. CDR1 is MGHRA and CDR2 is YSYEKL in the germline V gene. CDR3 length: 12 residues. DNA for the CDR3: TGCGCCAGCCAAGGCGGGAGGGATACGCAGTATTTT. It codes for CASQGGRDTQYF.

This sequence joins TRBV7-3 and TRBJ2-1; the D gene is possibly TRBD2 (5 bases). V was clipped by 5 bases and J by 0 bases, with 8 bases between them. From germline, CDR1 is SGHTA and CDR2 FQGTGA. This CDR3 has 14 residues. The DNA of the CDR3 is TGTGCCAGCAGCCCGGGGAGCTCCTACAATGAGCAGTTCTTC. Translation gives CASSPGSSYNEQFF.

About this clonotype: Relative to the germline gene, one junction end is altered; a read error may explain this. DNA for the CDR3: TGTGCCAGCAGTGGGATAGGGGATGGCCACACCTTC. This codes for CASSGIGDGHTF. The V gene is TRBV12-3 or TRBV12-4, the J gene TRBJ1-2; a possible D gene is TRBD1 (5 bases). The CDR3 consists of 12 residues.

As for this clonotype: A much larger clonotype is one base distant, so this may be a read error. V and J are TRBV3-1 and TRBJ2-1; the D gene is possibly TRBD2 (5 bases). Germline V gives CDR1 LGHDT, CDR2 YNNKEL (reference sequence). The CDR3 is 12 amino acids. V lost 0 bases, J lost 9 bases, and 6 bases lay in between. DNA for the CDR3: TGTGCCAGCAGCCAAGATCGGGGTGAGCAGTTCTTC. Protein sequence: CASSQDRGEQFF.

Notes on this clonotype: A much larger clonotype is one base distant, so this may be a read error. The rearrangement links TRBV20-1 to TRBJ2-5; D is uncertain. CDR1 DFQATT and CDR2 SNEGSKA come from the germline V gene (reference sequence). V was pared by 2 bases and J by 0 bases, with 4 bases between. CDR3 length equals 12 residues. CDR3 in amino acids: CSARQDQETQYF. The CDR3, as DNA: TGCAGTGCTAGACAGGACCAAGAGACCCAGTACTTC.

This clonotype showed up just a few times. The chain joins TRBV7-6 to TRBJ2-2; 8 bases line up with TRBD2. This CDR3 is 17 amino acids long. CDR1 is SGHVS and CDR2 is FNYEAQ in the germline V gene. The V gene end was trimmed by 4 bases and the J gene end by 4 bases; junction bases not matched to a gene: 11. CDR3 in amino acids: CASSWPGLGSSTGELFF. The CDR3 nucleotides read TGTGCCAGCAGCTGGCCGGGACTAGGGTCGAGCACCGGGGAGCTGTTTTTT.

This clonotype has a count of ten or more. This chain connects TRBV5-1 to TRBJ2-5; the D is unclear. Per the germline V gene, CDR1 is SGHRS and CDR2 is YFSETQ. This CDR3 contains 13 residues. Trimming took 0 bases from V and 1 from J, leaving 4 bases between them. This CDR3 is CASSLGGQETQYF. The CDR3 DNA reads TGCGCCAGCAGCTTGGGGGGCCAAGAGACCCAGTACTTC.

The V gene is TRBV5-1, the J gene TRBJ2-1; 9 nucleotides agree with TRBD1. After removal of 4 bases from V and 10 bases from J, the junction contained 6 bases not matched to a gene. The CDR3 length is 13 residues. Per germline, CDR1 SGHRS and CDR2 YFSETQ. CDR3 sequence (DNA): TGCGCCAGCAGCATTATGACAGGGGGGGAGCAGTTCTTC. This sequence encodes CASSIMTGGEQFF.

Regarding this clonotype: This may be a read error, as it is one base from a much larger clone. The rearrangement uses TRBV10-3 and TRBJ2-1, with 11 bases lining up with TRBD2. The CDR3 is 18 amino acids. CDR1 and CDR2 (germline): ENHRY, SYGVKD. In DNA form, the CDR3 reads TGTGCCGTCAGTGAGAATCCCCGGACTAGCGGGTACTACAATGAGCAGTTCTTC. Residues: CAVSENPRTSGYYNEQFF.